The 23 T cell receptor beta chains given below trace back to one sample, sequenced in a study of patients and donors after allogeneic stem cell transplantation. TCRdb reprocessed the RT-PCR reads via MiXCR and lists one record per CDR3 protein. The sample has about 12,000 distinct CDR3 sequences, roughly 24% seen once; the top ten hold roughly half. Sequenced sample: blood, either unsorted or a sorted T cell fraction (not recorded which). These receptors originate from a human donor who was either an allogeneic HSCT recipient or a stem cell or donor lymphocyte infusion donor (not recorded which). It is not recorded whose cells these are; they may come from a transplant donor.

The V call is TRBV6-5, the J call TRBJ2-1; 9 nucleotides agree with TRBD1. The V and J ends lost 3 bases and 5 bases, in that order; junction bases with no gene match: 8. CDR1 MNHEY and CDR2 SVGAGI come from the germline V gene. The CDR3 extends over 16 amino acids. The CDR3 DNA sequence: TGTGCCAGCAGTTATACGGGACAGGGATACAACAATGAGCAGTTCTTC. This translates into CASSYTGQGYNNEQFF.

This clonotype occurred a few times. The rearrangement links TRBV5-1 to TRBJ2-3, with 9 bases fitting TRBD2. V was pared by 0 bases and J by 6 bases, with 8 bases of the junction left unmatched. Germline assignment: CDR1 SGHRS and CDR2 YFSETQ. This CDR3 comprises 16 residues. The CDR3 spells CASSLEVVTSGDTQYF. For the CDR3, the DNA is TGCGCCAGCAGCTTGGAGGTGGTGACTAGCGGTGATACGCAGTATTTT.

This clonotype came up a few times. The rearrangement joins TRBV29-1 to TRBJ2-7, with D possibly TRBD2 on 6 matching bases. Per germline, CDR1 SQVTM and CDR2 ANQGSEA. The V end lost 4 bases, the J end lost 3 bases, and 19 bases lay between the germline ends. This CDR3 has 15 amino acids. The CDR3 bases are TGCAGCGTTGTAATGGGGGGACTCCCTGGCTACGAGCAGTACTTC. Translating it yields CSVVMGGLPGYEQYF.

CDR3 in DNA: TGTGCCAGCAGTTTAATCCCCTCGTTCACTAACTATGGCTACACCTTC. Translated: CASSLIPSFTNYGYTF. This chain links TRBV12-3 or TRBV12-4 with TRBJ1-2; no firm D call. Between the trimmed V and J ends, which lost 2 bases and 0 bases, there was a span of 13 bases. The CDR3 runs 16 residues.

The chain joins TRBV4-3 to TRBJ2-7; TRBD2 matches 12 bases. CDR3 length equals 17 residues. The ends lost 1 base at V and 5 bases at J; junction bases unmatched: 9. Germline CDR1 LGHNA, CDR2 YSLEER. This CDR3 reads CASSQGLAGVGADEQYF. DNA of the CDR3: TGCGCCAGCAGCCAAGGACTAGCGGGAGTGGGGGCCGACGAGCAGTACTTC.

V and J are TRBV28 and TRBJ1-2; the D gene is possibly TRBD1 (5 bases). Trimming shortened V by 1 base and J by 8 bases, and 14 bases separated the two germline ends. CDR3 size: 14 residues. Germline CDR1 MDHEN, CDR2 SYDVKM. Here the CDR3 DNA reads TGTGCCAGCAGTTTATCTCATCAGGGAGAGGGCTACACCTTC. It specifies CASSLSHQGEGYTF.

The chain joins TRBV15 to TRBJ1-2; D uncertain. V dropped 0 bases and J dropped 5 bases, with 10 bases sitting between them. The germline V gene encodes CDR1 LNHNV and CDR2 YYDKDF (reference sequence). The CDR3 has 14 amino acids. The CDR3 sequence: CATSRDPGRYGYTF. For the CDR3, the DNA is TGTGCCACCAGCAGAGACCCTGGGCGGTATGGCTACACCTTC.

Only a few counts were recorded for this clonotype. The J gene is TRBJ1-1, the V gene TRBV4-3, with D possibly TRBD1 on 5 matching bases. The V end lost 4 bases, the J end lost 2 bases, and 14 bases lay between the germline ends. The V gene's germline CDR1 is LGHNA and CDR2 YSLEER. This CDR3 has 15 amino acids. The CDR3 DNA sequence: TGCGCCAGCAGCCCAGGGCGCCACCTCAACACTGAAGCTTTCTTT. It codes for CASSPGRHLNTEAFF.

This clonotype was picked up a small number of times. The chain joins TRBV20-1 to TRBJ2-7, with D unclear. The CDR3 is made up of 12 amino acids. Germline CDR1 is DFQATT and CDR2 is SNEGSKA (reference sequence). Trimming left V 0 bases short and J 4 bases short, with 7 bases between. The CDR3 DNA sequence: TGCAGTGCTAGAGAGGGGATTTACGAGCAGTACTTC. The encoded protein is CSAREGIYEQYF.

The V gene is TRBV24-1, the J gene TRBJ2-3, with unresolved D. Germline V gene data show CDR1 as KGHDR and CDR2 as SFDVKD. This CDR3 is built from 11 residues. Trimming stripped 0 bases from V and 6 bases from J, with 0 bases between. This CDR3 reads CATSDLDTQYF. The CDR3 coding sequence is TGTGCCACCAGTGATTTGGATACGCAGTATTTT.

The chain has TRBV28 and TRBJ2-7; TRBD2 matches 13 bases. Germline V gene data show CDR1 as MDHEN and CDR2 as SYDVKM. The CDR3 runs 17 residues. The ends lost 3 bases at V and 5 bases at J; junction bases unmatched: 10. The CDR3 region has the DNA TGTGCCAGCAGTTTCTCCCCACTAGCGGGAGGGGACGACGAGCAGTACTTC. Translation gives CASSFSPLAGGDDEQYF.

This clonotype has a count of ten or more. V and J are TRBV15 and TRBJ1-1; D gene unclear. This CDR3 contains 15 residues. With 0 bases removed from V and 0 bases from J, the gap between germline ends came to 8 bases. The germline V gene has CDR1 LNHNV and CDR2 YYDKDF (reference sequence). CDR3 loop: CATSREFTMNTEAFF. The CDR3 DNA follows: TGTGCCACCAGCAGAGAATTTACAATGAACACTGAAGCTTTCTTT.

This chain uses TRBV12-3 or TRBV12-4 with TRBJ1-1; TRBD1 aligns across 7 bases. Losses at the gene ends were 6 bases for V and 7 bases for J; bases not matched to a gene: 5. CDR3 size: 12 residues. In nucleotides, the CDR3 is TGTGCCAGCAGGGGGACAGTCTTTGAAGCTTTCTTT. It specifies CASRGTVFEAFF.

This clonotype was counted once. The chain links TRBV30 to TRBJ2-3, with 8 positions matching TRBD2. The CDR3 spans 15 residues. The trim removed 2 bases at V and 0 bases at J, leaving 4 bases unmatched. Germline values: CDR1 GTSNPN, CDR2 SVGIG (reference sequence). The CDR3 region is CAWSPGLVSTDTQYF. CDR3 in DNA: TGTGCCTGGAGTCCGGGACTAGTTAGCACAGATACGCAGTATTTT.

CDR3 in DNA: TGTGCCAGCTCACCTGAACCGGGAAGATCTGGAAACACCATATATTTT. Residues: CASSPEPGRSGNTIYF. V usage is TRBV18 and J usage is TRBJ1-3, with unresolved D. Trimming removed 3 bases at V and 1 base at J, with 13 bases between. The CDR3 is 16 amino acids. Germline V gives CDR1 KGHSH, CDR2 LQKENI.

The CDR3 sequence is CASSYNLLSYEQYF. The CDR3 DNA sequence: TGTGCCAGCAGTTACAACCTACTTTCCTACGAGCAGTACTTC. J is TRBJ2-7 and V is TRBV6-2 or TRBV6-3; D gene ambiguous. The V gene lost 2 bases and the J gene lost 1 base, with 9 bases spanning the gap. Germline CDR1 is MNHEY and CDR2 is SVGEGT. This CDR3 contains 14 residues.

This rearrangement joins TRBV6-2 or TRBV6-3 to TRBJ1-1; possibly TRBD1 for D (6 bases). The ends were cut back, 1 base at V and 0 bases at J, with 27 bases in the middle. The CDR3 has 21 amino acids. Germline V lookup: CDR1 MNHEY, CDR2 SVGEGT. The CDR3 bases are TGTGCCAGCAGTTACTTGGAGTGGGTAGGGGGGCGAGGTGGTGTGAACACTGAAGCTTTCTTT. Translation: CASSYLEWVGGRGGVNTEAFF.

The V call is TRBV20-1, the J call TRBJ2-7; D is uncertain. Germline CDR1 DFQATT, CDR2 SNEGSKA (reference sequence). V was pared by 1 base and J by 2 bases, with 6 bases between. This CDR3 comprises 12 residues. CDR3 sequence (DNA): TGCAGTGCTAGAGGTGGCCCCTACGAGCAGTACTTC. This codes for CSARGGPYEQYF.

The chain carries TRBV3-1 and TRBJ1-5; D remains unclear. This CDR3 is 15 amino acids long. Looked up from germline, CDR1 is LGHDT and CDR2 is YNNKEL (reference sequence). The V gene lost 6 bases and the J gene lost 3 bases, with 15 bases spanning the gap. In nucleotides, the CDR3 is TGTGCCAGCAGTCCGAGGCAGGCAGACAATCAGCCCCAGCATTTT. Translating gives CASSPRQADNQPQHF.

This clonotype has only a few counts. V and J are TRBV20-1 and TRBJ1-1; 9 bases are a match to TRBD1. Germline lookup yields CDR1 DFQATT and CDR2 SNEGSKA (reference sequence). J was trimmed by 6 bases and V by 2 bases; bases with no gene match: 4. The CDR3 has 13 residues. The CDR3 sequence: CSARRTGGPEAFF. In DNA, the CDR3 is TGCAGTGCTAGAAGAACAGGGGGCCCTGAAGCTTTCTTT.

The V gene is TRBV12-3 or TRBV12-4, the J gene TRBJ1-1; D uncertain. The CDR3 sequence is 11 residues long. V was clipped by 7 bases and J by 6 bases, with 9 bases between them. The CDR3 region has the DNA TGTGCCAGCACCAGAGTTGCTGAAGCTTTCTTT. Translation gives CASTRVAEAFF.

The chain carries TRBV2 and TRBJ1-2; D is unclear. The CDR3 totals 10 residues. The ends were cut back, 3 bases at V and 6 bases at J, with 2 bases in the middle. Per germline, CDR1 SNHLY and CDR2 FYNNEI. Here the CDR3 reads CASSDNGYTF. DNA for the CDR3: TGTGCCAGCAGTGATAATGGCTACACCTTC.

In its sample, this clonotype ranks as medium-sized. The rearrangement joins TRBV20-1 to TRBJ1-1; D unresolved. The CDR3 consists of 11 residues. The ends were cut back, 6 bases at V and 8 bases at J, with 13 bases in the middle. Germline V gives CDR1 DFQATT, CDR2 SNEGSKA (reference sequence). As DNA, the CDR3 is TGCAGTGCAAAAGGGTTAAAAGAAGCTTTCTTT. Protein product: CSAKGLKEAFF.